These 27 T cell receptor beta chains originate from one sample sequenced in a study of T cell responses to AZD1222 COVID-19 vaccine. Sequenced by immunoSEQ multiplex PCR; TCRdb stores in-frame clones only, minus some. Of 86,000 or so clones listed, about 88% are singletons. Sequencing was performed on peripheral blood, taken 28 days after the second AZD1222 dose. The receptors were gathered from an adult who received the AZD1222 COVID-19 vaccine.

CDR3 nucleotide sequence: TGTGCCACCAGTGATCGAGGAGGGAACTCCCCAGATACGCAGTATTTT. It encodes CATSDRGGNSPDTQYF. The rearrangement joins TRBV24-1 to TRBJ2-3, with a possible D match to TRBD2 (6 bases). CDR3 length: 16 amino acids. Trimming shortened V by 3 bases and J by 4 bases, and 16 bases separated the two germline ends. Germline CDR1 is KGHDR and CDR2 is SFDVKD.

In regard to this clone: One end of the junction varies from germline; a read error may be responsible. The V and J genes are TRBV6-5 and TRBJ2-7; a possible D gene is TRBD2 (6 bases). CDR1 and CDR2 from the germline V gene are MNHEY and SVGAGI. This CDR3 has 15 residues. The CDR3 is CTSSHRDFLSYEQYF. The DNA for the CDR3 is TGTACCAGCAGTCACCGGGACTTTCTCTCCTACGAGCAGTACTTC.

Comment on this clone: Other nucleotide sequences from this sample produce the same CDR3. V is TRBV5-1 and J is TRBJ2-3; D is undetermined. Germline V gene lookup returns CDR1 SGHRS and CDR2 YFSETQ. This CDR3 spans 14 amino acids. Trimming stripped 2 bases from V and 0 bases from J, with 7 bases between. CDR3 in DNA: TGCGCCAGCAGCTTACCCGGCAGCACAGATACGCAGTATTTT. It is translated as CASSLPGSTDTQYF.

This clone was recorded only once. The V gene is TRBV2, the J gene TRBJ1-6; the match to TRBD1 covers 8 bases. Germline V gene data show CDR1 as SNHLY and CDR2 as FYNNEI. With V trimmed by 3 bases and J by 6 bases, 4 bases remained unmatched. This CDR3 contains 15 residues. The CDR3 DNA sequence: TGTGCCAGCAGTGACAGGCAGGGGGCTAATTCACCCCTCCACTTT. This codes for CASSDRQGANSPLHF.

This sequence joins TRBV19 and TRBJ2-7, with TRBD1 as a possible D gene (6 bases). V was pared by 5 bases and J by 3 bases, with 14 bases between. The germline V gene encodes CDR1 LNHDA and CDR2 SQIVND (reference sequence). This CDR3 contains 14 residues. In nucleotides, the CDR3 is TGTGCCAGTAGTGAGGGGACAACGAGCTACGAGCAGTACTTC. Its protein is CASSEGTTSYEQYF.

CDR3 coding DNA: TGTGCCAGCAAGGGCAGGGCAAAACCAAAAAACATTCAGTACTTC. As protein: CASKGRAKPKNIQYF. This chain uses TRBV28 with TRBJ2-4, with D possibly TRBD1 on 5 matching bases. The CDR3 has 15 amino acids. Trimming stripped 7 bases from V and 4 bases from J, with 17 bases between. Germline values: CDR1 MDHEN, CDR2 SYDVKM.

V is TRBV6-5 and J is TRBJ2-1; maybe TRBD1 (6 bases). The CDR3 runs to 16 residues. CDR1 and CDR2 (germline): MNHEY, SVGAGI. Trimming shortened V by 2 bases and J by 0 bases, and 11 bases separated the two germline ends. In DNA form, the CDR3 reads TGTGCCAGCAGTTACCTGAGGGGGAGCTCCTACAATGAGCAGTTCTTC. Translating gives CASSYLRGSSYNEQFF.

The gene calls are TRBV27 and TRBJ2-2; 7 nucleotides align to TRBD2. The V and J ends lost 6 bases and 2 bases, in that order; junction bases with no gene match: 9. CDR3 length: 16 amino acids. The germline gives CDR1 MNHEY, CDR2 SMNVEV (reference sequence). CDR3 protein: CASSRYGGVNTGELFF. The DNA for the CDR3 is TGTGCCAGCAGCCGCTATGGGGGGGTAAACACCGGGGAGCTGTTTTTT.

This clone was recorded once. The chain combines TRBV3-1 (or the pseudogene TRBV3-2) with TRBJ1-5, with 7 bases matching TRBD1. CDR3 length: 15 residues. Germline V gives CDR1 LGHDT, CDR2 YNNKEL (reference sequence). Germline trimming cut 2 bases from V and 4 bases from J; bases unmatched to any gene: 5. The CDR3: CASSQSGGGNQPQHF. The CDR3 DNA reads as TGTGCCAGCAGCCAATCAGGGGGAGGTAATCAGCCCCAGCATTTT.

A word on this clone: Sequence at one end of the junction differs from germline and may be a read error. The chain links TRBV7-7 to TRBJ2-5; the D gene is possibly TRBD1 (6 bases). Germline V lookup: CDR1 SSHAT, CDR2 FNYEAQ (reference sequence). The CDR3 runs 15 residues. The CDR3 nucleotides read TGTGCTAGCAGCTTCGGGACATCTCTACAAGAGACCCAGTACTTC. Its translation is CASSFGTSLQETQYF.

The CDR3 region has the DNA TGCGCCAGCAGCCATTTGACTAGCGGGAGTGGCGAGCAGTACTTC. Its translation: CASSHLTSGSGEQYF. The chain uses TRBV4-1 and TRBJ2-7; 12 bases line up with TRBD2. V trimming: 3 bases; J trimming: 6 bases; junction bases outside the gene matches: 6. Germline V lookup: CDR1 MGHRA, CDR2 YSYEKL. The CDR3 length is 15 residues.

The chain combines TRBV19 with TRBJ1-2, with TRBD1 as a possible D gene (5 bases). The V end was cut by 5 bases, the J end by 7 bases, with 17 bases between. This CDR3 spans 14 amino acids. CDR1 LNHDA and CDR2 SQIVND come from the germline V gene (reference sequence). The CDR3 sequence: CASSPIRGVGGYTF. In DNA, the CDR3 is TGTGCCAGTAGTCCCATCCGGGGCGTCGGTGGCTACACCTTC.

This CDR3 reads CASSLSGGIETQYF. CDR3 nucleotide sequence: TGTGCCAGCAGCCTCAGCGGGGGCATCGAGACCCAGTACTTC. This chain connects TRBV7-9 to TRBJ2-5, with 8 positions matching TRBD2. Per the germline V gene, CDR1 is SEHNR and CDR2 is FQNEAQ (reference sequence). The CDR3 contains 14 residues. V shed 5 bases, J shed 5 bases, and the junction held 7 bases outside the gene matches.

This chain links TRBV19 with TRBJ1-2; TRBD1 aligns across 7 bases. Germline lookup yields CDR1 LNHDA and CDR2 SQIVND (reference sequence). The CDR3 sequence is 14 residues long. Unmatched junction bases numbered 2, after V lost 1 base and J lost 3 bases. The DNA of the CDR3 is TGTGCCAGTAGTATAGCGACAGGGTACTATGGCTACACCTTC. It specifies CASSIATGYYGYTF.

The CDR3 region is CASSLQGAREKLFF. The CDR3 DNA reads TGTGCCAGCAGTTTGCAGGGGGCCAGAGAAAAACTGTTTTTT. The chain joins TRBV27 to TRBJ1-4, with 8 positions matching TRBD1. The CDR3 is made up of 14 amino acids. Germline CDR1 is MNHEY and CDR2 is SMNVEV (reference sequence). V lost 3 bases, J lost 8 bases, and 5 bases stayed unmatched. The full variable domain, its missing parts supplied by reference TRBV27 and TRBJ1-4, is EAQVTQNPRYLITVTGKKLTVTCSQNMNHEYMSWYRQDPGLGLRQIYYSMNVEVTDKGDVPEGYKVSRKEKRNFPLILESPSPNQTSLYFCASSLQGAREKLFFGSGTQLSVL.

The rearrangement uses TRBV14 and TRBJ1-2, with 8 bases lining up with TRBD1. With V trimmed by 1 base and J by 4 bases, 5 bases remained unmatched. Germline CDR1 reads SGHDN; CDR2 reads FVKESK. There are 15 residues in the CDR3. The CDR3 reads CASSQGGQARYGYTF. The CDR3 DNA reads as TGTGCCAGCAGCCAAGGGGGACAGGCTCGCTATGGCTACACCTTC. The full variable domain, its missing parts supplied by reference TRBV14 and TRBJ1-2, is EAGVTQFPSHSVIEKGQTVTLRCDPISGHDNLYWYRRVMGKEIKFLLHFVKESKQDESGMPNNRFLAERTGGTYSTLKVQPAELEDSGVYFCASSQGGQARYGYTFGSGTRLTVV.

The chain uses TRBV5-8 and TRBJ2-7, with 9 bases lining up with TRBD1. The CDR3 totals 14 residues. Germline V CDR1 and CDR2: SGHTS, YDEGEE. The trim removed 2 bases at V and 4 bases at J, leaving 4 bases unmatched. The CDR3 DNA is TGTGCCAGCAGCTTCGGACAGGGGAGGTACGAGCAGTACTTC. This sequence encodes CASSFGQGRYEQYF.

This clone appeared a few times. The chain couples TRBV6-1 to TRBJ2-3; 8 nucleotides line up with TRBD2. J lost 4 bases, V lost 2 bases, and 5 bases had no gene match. The CDR3 is made up of 15 amino acids. Germline values: CDR1 MNHNS, CDR2 SASEGT. CDR3 loop: CASSETSGSSDTQYF. CDR3 nucleotides: TGTGCCAGCAGTGAAACGAGCGGGAGTTCAGATACGCAGTATTTT.

The genes are TRBV19 and TRBJ1-5; no definite D call. V gave up 7 bases and J gave up 0 bases, with 13 bases separating them. Germline loops: CDR1 LNHDA, CDR2 SQIVND (reference sequence). This CDR3 spans 15 amino acids. CDR3 sequence: CASTPQPYSNQPQHF. The CDR3 DNA reads as TGTGCCAGTACTCCACAGCCCTATAGCAATCAGCCCCAGCATTTT.

The chain couples TRBV23-1 to TRBJ2-3, with 7 bases matching TRBD1. TRBV23-1 has ORF status, its function being uncertain. CDR3 length: 15 residues. Trimming removed 0 bases from V and 4 bases from J; junction bases left unmatched: 4. CDR3 DNA: TGCGCCAGCAGTCAATCTAGGGGGCCGGCAGATACGCAGTATTTT. It encodes CASSQSRGPADTQYF.

CDR3 residues: CASSSPGTSGTEQYF. CDR3 coding DNA: TGTGCCAGCAGTTCCCCCGGGACTAGCGGGACCGAGCAGTACTTC. The J gene is TRBJ2-7, the V gene TRBV2; 13 nucleotides agree with TRBD2. From germline, CDR1 is SNHLY and CDR2 FYNNEI. The CDR3 extends over 15 amino acids. Trimming took 5 bases from V and 6 from J; bases not matched to a gene: 7.

This sequence joins TRBV7-6 and TRBJ2-4; 8 bases are shared with TRBD1. With 5 bases clipped from V and 0 bases from J, the junction kept 6 bases outside the gene matches. The germline gives CDR1 SGHVS, CDR2 FNYEAQ. This CDR3 contains 16 residues. The chain's CDR3 is CASSIGGQVAKNIQYF. The CDR3 DNA follows: TGTGCCAGCAGCATCGGGGGACAGGTAGCCAAAAACATTCAGTACTTC.

V gene TRBV19 combines with J gene TRBJ1-1, with D hard to call. This CDR3 region has 14 residues. V dropped 3 bases and J dropped 1 base, with 9 bases sitting between them. Per the germline V gene, CDR1 is LNHDA and CDR2 is SQIVND (reference sequence). CDR3 in amino acids: CASSIGLQNTEAFF. CDR3 nucleotide sequence: TGTGCCAGTAGTATTGGGCTTCAGAACACTGAAGCTTTCTTT.

V and J are TRBV15 and TRBJ2-2; tentatively, D is TRBD1 (5 bases). Germline CDR1 reads LNHNV; CDR2 reads YYDKDF (reference sequence). Trimming left V 3 bases short and J 3 bases short, with 14 bases between. The CDR3 has 16 residues. As DNA, the CDR3 is TGTGCCACCAGCAGTCAAAAGGGGTACTACACCGGGGAGCTGTTTTTT. Amino acid sequence: CATSSQKGYYTGELFF.

The chain employs TRBV27 and TRBJ2-3; either TRBD1 or TRBD2 may supply D (6 bases each). The CDR3 has 16 amino acids. Trimming removed 2 bases at V and 6 bases at J, with 18 bases between. Looked up from germline, CDR1 is MNHEY and CDR2 is SMNVEV (reference sequence). DNA of the CDR3: TGTGCCAGCAGTTTAGGTGGGGGGCAGGCTAGGGATACGCAGTATTTT. As protein: CASSLGGGQARDTQYF.

The chain uses TRBV5-4 and TRBJ2-7, with 7 bases that match TRBD1. J lost 5 bases, V lost 2 bases, and 4 bases had no gene match. The CDR3 length is 13 residues. Per germline, CDR1 SGHNT and CDR2 YYREEE (reference sequence). The CDR3 DNA sequence: TGTGCCAGCAGCTTTTGGACAGGCGACGAGCAGTACTTC. Translating it yields CASSFWTGDEQYF.

This chain uses TRBV19 with TRBJ1-4; D might be TRBD1 (5 bases). CDR1 LNHDA and CDR2 SQIVND come from the germline V gene (reference sequence). The CDR3 has 13 amino acids. V was trimmed by 8 bases and J by 2 bases, leaving 9 bases between them. The DNA of the CDR3 is TGTGCCAGTTCTCGGGGGACTAATGAAAAACTGTTTTTT. Translating gives CASSRGTNEKLFF.